This T cell receptor (beta chain) appears in the sequencing data of a study of Graves' ophthalmopathy and Graves' hyperthyroidism. Amplification of the TCR beta CDR3 regions used RNA transcripts (as template). Second-round multiplex PCR came after first-round RT-PCR with HTBI primers. Each CDR3 protein is one row after TCRdb ran MiXCR on the multiplex PCR reads. The sample comprises 650,000 to 800,000 distinct CDR3 sequences, about 41% of which are singletons, and roughly 3% rests with the top ten. Other autoimmune diseases, uncontrolled infections, pregnancy or lactation ruled patients out of participation. This CDR3 has 13 residues. Germline-derived CDR1 and CDR2 are DFQATT and SNEGSKA (reference sequence). The V and J ends lost 7 bases and 3 bases respectively, with 13 bases between them.

The material sequenced was peripheral blood. This receptor was obtained from an adult man with Graves' ophthalmopathy. The V and J genes are TRBV20-1 and TRBJ2-1; the D gene is possibly TRBD2 (6 bases). The CDR3, as DNA: TGCAGTGTATCTGGGCGGGACTACAATGAGCAGTTCTTC. It yields the protein CSVSGRDYNEQFF.